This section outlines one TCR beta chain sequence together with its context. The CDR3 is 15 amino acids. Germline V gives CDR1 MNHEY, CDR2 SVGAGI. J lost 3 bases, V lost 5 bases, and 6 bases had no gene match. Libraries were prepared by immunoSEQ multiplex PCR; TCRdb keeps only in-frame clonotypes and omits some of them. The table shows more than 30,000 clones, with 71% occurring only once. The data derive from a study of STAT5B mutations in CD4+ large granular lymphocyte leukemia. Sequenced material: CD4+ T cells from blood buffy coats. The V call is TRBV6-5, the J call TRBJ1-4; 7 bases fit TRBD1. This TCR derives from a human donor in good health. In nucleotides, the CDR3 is TGTGCCAGCAGTCCTACAGGGGTGGCTAATGAAAAACTGTTTTTT. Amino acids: CASSPTGVANEKLFF.